This is a list of T cell receptor beta chains from one sample in a study of CD8 T cells in ankylosing spondylitis. TCRdb fed the 5' RACE reads into MiXCR, producing one record per CDR3 protein. The sample includes about 360,000 distinct CDR3 sequences, approximately 20% of them seen just once. Sample: blood, either unsorted or a sorted T cell fraction (not recorded which). The receptors stem from a male donor with ankylosing spondylitis or in good health (not recorded which). CDR3s include the opening cysteine and the closing phenylalanine or tryptophan. A D gene is named only where the DNA matches it firmly. Only some rows state a clone size, as once, few, many or a class for expanded clones.

NA	TRBD2	TRBV6-5	TRBJ2-1	16	TGTGCCAGCAGTTACCTCCTAGCGGGGGGGTACAATGAGCAGTTCTTC	CASSYLLAGGYNEQFF
NA	NA	TRBV27	TRBJ2-2	18	TGTGCCAGCACTATTACCCTGCCCGAGGCCCCGAACACCGGGGAGCTGTTTTTT	CASTITLPEAPNTGELFF
few	NA	TRBV4-2	TRBJ1-5	18	TGTGCCAGCAGCCAAGACCTAGGCAGGGAGTATAGCAATCAGCCCCAGCATTTT	CASSQDLGREYSNQPQHF
NA	TRBD1	TRBV5-1	TRBJ2-3	18	TGCGCCAGCAGCTTGGGGTTGGGACAGGGGGATTCTGCAGATACGCAGTATTTT	CASSLGLGQGDSADTQYF
NA	NA	TRBV7-9	TRBJ2-7	15	TGTGCCAGCAGCCCCCCTGACGGTAGCTCCTACGAGCAGTACTTC	CASSPPDGSSYEQYF
many	NA	TRBV25-1	TRBJ2-1	12	TGTGCCAGCAGTGAATGGGAGCAAGAGCAGTTCTTC	CASSEWEQEQFF
NA	TRBD2	TRBV7-9	TRBJ2-3	16	TGTGCCAGCACCCAAGGGCTAGCGGGGGAGGCAGATACGCAGTATTTT	CASTQGLAGEADTQYF
NA	NA	TRBV12-3/TRBV12-4	TRBJ1-1	16	TGTGCCAGCAGTTTTTGGATTCGGGGGGCGCCCACTGAAGCTTTCTTT	CASSFWIRGAPTEAFF
NA	TRBD1	TRBV6-2/TRBV6-3	TRBJ2-7	14	TGTGCCAGCAGGAAACCCACAGGGGGCGAGGAGCAGTACTTC	CASRKPTGGEEQYF
few	NA	TRBV29-1	TRBJ2-6	16	TGCAGCGTCGGACTTTTGACGAGTTCTGGGGCCAACGTCCTGACTTTC	CSVGLLTSSGANVLTF
few	NA	TRBV9	TRBJ2-2	14	TGTGCCAGCAGCGTAAGAACAGACACCGGGGAGCTGTTTTTT	CASSVRTDTGELFF
many	NA	TRBV4-1	TRBJ2-2	15	TGCGCCAGCAGCCAAGTCGGGGAGAGCACCGGGGAGCTGTTTTTT	CASSQVGESTGELFF
few	TRBD2	TRBV4-2	TRBJ2-3	16	TGTGCCAGCAGCCACATAATAGCGGGGGGGGGTGATACGCAGTATTTT	CASSHIIAGGGDTQYF